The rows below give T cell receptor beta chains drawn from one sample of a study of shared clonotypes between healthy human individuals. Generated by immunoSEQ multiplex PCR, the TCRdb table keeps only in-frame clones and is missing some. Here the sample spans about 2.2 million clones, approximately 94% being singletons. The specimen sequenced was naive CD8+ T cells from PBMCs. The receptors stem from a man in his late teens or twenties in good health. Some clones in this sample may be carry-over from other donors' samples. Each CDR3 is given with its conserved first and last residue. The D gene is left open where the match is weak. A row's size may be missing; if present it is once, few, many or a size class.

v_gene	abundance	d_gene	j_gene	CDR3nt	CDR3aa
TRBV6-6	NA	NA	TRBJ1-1	TGTGCCAGCAGTTACCTGGGCATGAACACTGAAGCTTTCTTT	CASSYLGMNTEAFF
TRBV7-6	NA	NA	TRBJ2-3	TGTGCCAGCAGCTTAATGGCGGGACAACATCGCACAGATACGCAGTATTTT	CASSLMAGQHRTDTQYF
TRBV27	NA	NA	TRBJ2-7	TGTGCCAGCAGGATACAGGAGCCCTACGAGCAGTACTTC	CASRIQEPYEQYF
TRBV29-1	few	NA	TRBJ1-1	TGCAGCGTTGACGATACAGGGAAGAACACTGAAGCTTTCTTT	CSVDDTGKNTEAFF
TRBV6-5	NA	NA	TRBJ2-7	TGTGCCAGCAGTTACTCGAGGAACTACGAGCAGTACTTC	CASSYSRNYEQYF
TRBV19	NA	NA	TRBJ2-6	TGTGCCAGTAGTATTCGTAACGAGATTGGGGCCAACGTCCTGACTTTC	CASSIRNEIGANVLTF
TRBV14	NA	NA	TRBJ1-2	TGTGCCAGCAGCCAATTTCCAGATGGCTACACCTTC	CASSQFPDGYTF
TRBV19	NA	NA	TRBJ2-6	TGTGCCAGTAGTATAGTGGTTGGGGGGCTAGCTGGGGCCAACGTCCTGACTTTC	CASSIVVGGLAGANVLTF
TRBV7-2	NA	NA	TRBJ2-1	TGTGCCAGCAGCTTATGGGCTTCAAATGAGCAGTTCTTC	CASSLWASNEQFF
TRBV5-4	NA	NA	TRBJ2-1	TGTGCCAGCAGTTACGGACTTGAGGGGTACAATGAGCAGTTCTTC	CASSYGLEGYNEQFF
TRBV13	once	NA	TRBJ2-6	TGTGCCAGCAGCTTATTGGTGGAAGCTGGGGCCAACGTCCTGACTTTC	CASSLLVEAGANVLTF
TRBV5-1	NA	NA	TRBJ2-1	TGCGCCAGCAGCTTGGAGTGGGGAGGCAATGAGCAGTTCTTC	CASSLEWGGNEQFF
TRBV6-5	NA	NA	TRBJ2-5	TGTGCCAGCAGTTCCCTCTCAGCCGAGACCCAGTACTTC	CASSSLSAETQYF
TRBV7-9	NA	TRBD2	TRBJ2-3	TGTGCCAGCAGAGAGCTAGCGGGAGTGGTAGATACGCAGTATTTT	CASRELAGVVDTQYF
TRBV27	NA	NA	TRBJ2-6	TGTGCCAGCAGTCCCACGAGCTCTGGGGCCAACGTCCTGACTTTC	CASSPTSSGANVLTF
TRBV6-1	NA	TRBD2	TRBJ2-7	TGTGCCAGCACGTTCCCTAGCGGGAGCCCCTACGAGCAGTACTTC	CASTFPSGSPYEQYF
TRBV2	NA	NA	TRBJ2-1	TGTGCCAGCAGTGAAGCCCTAACTCTGGGGGGCTACAATGAGCAGTTCTTC	CASSEALTLGGYNEQFF
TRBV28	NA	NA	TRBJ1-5	TGTGCCAGCAGTTTAGTTCTGGGGGGGTATCAGCCCCAGCATTTT	CASSLVLGGYQPQHF
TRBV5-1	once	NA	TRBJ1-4	TGCGCCAGCAGCAACCAGGGAATGGTTAGGGATGCAACTAATGAAAAACTGTTTTTT	CASSNQGMVRDATNEKLFF
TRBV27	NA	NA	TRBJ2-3	TGTGCCAGCAGTGGGCGCACAGATACGCAGTATTTT	CASSGRTDTQYF
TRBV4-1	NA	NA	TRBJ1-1	TGCGCCAGCAGCCAAGCGGGACGGGGGTTCACTGAAGCTTTCTTT	CASSQAGRGFTEAFF
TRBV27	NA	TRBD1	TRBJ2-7	TGTGCCAGCAGTACCGACCGGGACAGGGGCTACGAGCAGTACTTC	CASSTDRDRGYEQYF
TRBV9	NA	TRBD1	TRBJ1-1	TGTGCCAGCAGCCCTCGACAGGGGATGAACACTGAAGCTTTCTTT	CASSPRQGMNTEAFF
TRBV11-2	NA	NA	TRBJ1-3	TGTGCCAGCAGCTCAACAGGGAGTTCGGGAAACACCATATATTTT	CASSSTGSSGNTIYF
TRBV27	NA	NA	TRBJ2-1	TGTGCCAGCAGTTTGGAAGACAGCAATGAGCAGTTCTTC	CASSLEDSNEQFF
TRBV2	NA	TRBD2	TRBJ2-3	TGTGCCAGCAGTGCAGGGACTAGCGGATTTGAAGATACGCAGTATTTT	CASSAGTSGFEDTQYF
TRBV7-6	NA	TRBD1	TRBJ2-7	TGTGCCAGCAGCTTTAATCCGGGACAGGGATCCTACGAGCAGTACTTC	CASSFNPGQGSYEQYF
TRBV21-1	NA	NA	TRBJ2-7	TGTGCCAGCAGCAAAGCGGGGCTGGGGACCTACGAGCAGTACTTC	CASSKAGLGTYEQYF
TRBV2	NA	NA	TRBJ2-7	TGTGCCAGCACCCAGAGCTCCTACGAGCAGTACTTC	CASTQSSYEQYF
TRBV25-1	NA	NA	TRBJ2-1	TGTGCCAGCAGTGAAGACGGCTGGTCTAGGAATGAGCAGTTCTTC	CASSEDGWSRNEQFF
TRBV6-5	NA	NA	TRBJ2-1	TGTGCCAGCAGTTACTCGAAACGGAAAAGTACTAGTGAGCAGTTCTTC	CASSYSKRKSTSEQFF
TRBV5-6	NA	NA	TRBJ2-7	TGTGCCAGCAGACAACAGGGTTCCTACGAGCAGTACTTC	CASRQQGSYEQYF
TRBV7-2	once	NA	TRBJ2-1	TGTGCCAGCAGCTTAGTCCCCGGGACTCACTCCTACAATGAGCAGTTCTTC	CASSLVPGTHSYNEQFF
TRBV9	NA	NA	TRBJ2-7	TGTGCCAGCAGCGTAGGTCTTACCTACGAGCAGTACTTC	CASSVGLTYEQYF
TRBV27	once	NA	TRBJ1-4	TGTGCCAGCAGTTTGGGCCCACGGGAAAAACTGTTTTTT	CASSLGPREKLFF
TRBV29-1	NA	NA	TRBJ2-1	TGCAGCGCGAGGAGAGGGGGCAATGAGCAGTTCTTC	CSARRGGNEQFF
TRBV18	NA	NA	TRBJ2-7	TGTGCCAGCTCACCACTCAAGGAAGCCTACGAGCAGTACTTC	CASSPLKEAYEQYF
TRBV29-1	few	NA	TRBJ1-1	TGCAGCGTTGAAGAGTCGACGATAAACACTGAAGCTTTCTTT	CSVEESTINTEAFF
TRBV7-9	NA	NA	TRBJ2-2	TGTGCCAGCAGCTTACTCTCCAGGTTACGGGACACCGGGGAGCTGTTTTTT	CASSLLSRLRDTGELFF
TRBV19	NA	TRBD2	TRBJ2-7	TGTGCCAGTAGTATAGGAGCGGGAGTTCCCTCCTACGAGCAGTACTTC	CASSIGAGVPSYEQYF
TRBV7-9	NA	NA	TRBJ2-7	TGTGCCAGCTTACGGGAGAATGACTACGAGCAGTACTTC	CASLRENDYEQYF
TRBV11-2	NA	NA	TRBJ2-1	TGTGCCAGCAGCTCGAGACTAGAGGGGAATGAGCAGTTCTTC	CASSSRLEGNEQFF
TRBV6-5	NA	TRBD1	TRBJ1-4	TGTGCCAGCAGGGGGACAGGCCAAACTAATGAAAAACTGTTTTTT	CASRGTGQTNEKLFF
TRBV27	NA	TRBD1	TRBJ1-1	TGTGCCAGCAGTTTACAGGGGGCCGGAACACTGAAGCCTGCTTTCTTT	CASSLQGAGTLKPAFF
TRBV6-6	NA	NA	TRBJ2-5	TGTGCCAGCAGTTACAGTGGGTTCCAAGAGACCCAGTACTTC	CASSYSGFQETQYF
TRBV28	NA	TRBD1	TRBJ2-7	TGTGCCAGCAGTTTAGTGACAGGGGACCCCGAGCAGTACTTC	CASSLVTGDPEQYF
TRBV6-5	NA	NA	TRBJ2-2	TGTGCCAGCAACCTACAGGGCGCCGGGGAGCTGTTTTTT	CASNLQGAGELFF
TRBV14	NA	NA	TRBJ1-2	TGTGCCAGCAGCCAAGCCCTCAGTAACTATGGCTACACCTTC	CASSQALSNYGYTF
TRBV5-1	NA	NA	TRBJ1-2	TGCGCCAGCAGCGTTGACAAGGGTAGAAATTTTTATGGCTACACCTTC	CASSVDKGRNFYGYTF